These 28 T cell receptor beta chains were all obtained from the same sample, sequenced in a study of control samples from healthy donors and cancer patients. Profiling relied on immunoSEQ multiplex PCR, and the TCRdb table lists in-frame clones only, not all of them. The sample carries about 70,000 clones, around 87% recorded once. Material for sequencing was PBMCs. The receptors come from a woman aged 50 to 65 with head and neck cancer.

This clone turned up a few times. This rearrangement joins TRBV9 to TRBJ2-3; possible D gene TRBD2, 6 bases. In germline, CDR1 is SGDLS, CDR2 YYNGEE. This CDR3 is 18 amino acids long. V gave up 1 base and J gave up 1 base, with 19 bases separating them. The chain's CDR3 is CASSVSLNGGLGTDTQYF. The CDR3 bases are TGTGCCAGCAGCGTATCCCTGAACGGGGGATTGGGCACAGATACGCAGTATTTT.

In DNA, the CDR3 is TGTGCCAGCAGCCAGGAGGGGTTGCCGGGATATGGCTACACCTTC. Encoded protein: CASSQEGLPGYGYTF. The chain recombines TRBV3-1 (or the pseudogene TRBV3-2) with TRBJ1-2, with a weak D call TRBD1 (5 bases). Trimming stripped 3 bases from V and 5 bases from J, with 16 bases between. This CDR3 is built from 15 residues. CDR1 is LGHDT, CDR2 YNNKEL, per germline (reference sequence).

The chain has TRBV11-1 and TRBJ2-1, with 13 bases lining up with TRBD2. The J segment lost 10 bases and the V segment lost 5 bases, leaving 8 bases of the junction unmatched. Germline values: CDR1 SGHAT, CDR2 FQDESV (reference sequence). The CDR3 is 15 residues long. The CDR3 nucleotides read TGTGCCAGCAGCCCCGGACTAGCGGGGGCACGGGAGCAGTTCTTC. Residues: CASSPGLAGAREQFF.

The chain employs TRBV24-1 and TRBJ2-7, with TRBD1 matching over 7 bases. This CDR3 contains 18 residues. The V and J ends lost 0 bases and 3 bases, in that order; junction bases with no gene match: 13. Germline CDR1 KGHDR, CDR2 SFDVKD. CDR3 protein: CATSDLGGTGQENYEQYF. DNA for the CDR3: TGTGCCACCAGTGATTTGGGGGGAACCGGACAGGAAAACTACGAGCAGTACTTC.

This clone appeared a few times. The J gene is TRBJ2-1, the V gene TRBV6-1; 8 nucleotides agree with TRBD1. The CDR3 runs to 15 residues. In germline, CDR1 is MNHNS, CDR2 SASEGT. V was clipped by 3 bases and J by 2 bases; unmatched bases: 3. DNA of the CDR3: TGTGCCAGCAGTGAGACAGGGGACACCTACAATGAGCAGTTCTTC. Translated, it gives CASSETGDTYNEQFF.

V gene TRBV7-9 combines with J gene TRBJ1-2; the match to TRBD1 covers 9 bases. Germline V gene data show CDR1 as SEHNR and CDR2 as FQNEAQ (reference sequence). This CDR3 is built from 13 residues. The ends lost 5 bases at V and 7 bases at J; junction bases unmatched: 5. CDR3 protein: CASSRRTGAGYTF. The CDR3 nucleotides are TGTGCCAGCAGCCGAAGGACAGGGGCTGGCTACACCTTC. Complete variable domain (other parts from reference TRBV7-9 and TRBJ1-2): DTGVSQNPRHKITKRGQNVTFRCDPISEHNRLYWYRQTLGQGPEFLTYFQNEAQLEKSRLLSDRFSAERPKGSFSTLEIQRTEQGDSAMYLCASSRRTGAGYTFGSGTRLTVV.

There are a few counts of this clone. The identical CDR3 is also encoded by other nucleotide sequences in the sample. This chain links TRBV6-5 with TRBJ2-2; possible D gene TRBD1, 5 bases. Germline CDR1 is MNHEY and CDR2 is SVGAGI. The CDR3 is 12 residues long. V was clipped by 5 bases and J by 5 bases, with 6 bases between them. The CDR3 reads CASSRTTGELFF. For the CDR3, the DNA is TGTGCCAGCAGTAGGACAACCGGGGAGCTGTTTTTT.

The CDR3 sequence: CASSFLAGGSQETQYF. The CDR3 nucleotides read TGCGCCAGCAGCTTTCTAGCGGGGGGGAGCCAAGAGACCCAGTACTTC. The chain has TRBV5-1 and TRBJ2-5; 12 bases agree with TRBD2. The CDR3 spans 16 residues. The trim removed 2 bases at V and 1 base at J, leaving 3 bases unmatched. Germline CDR1 is SGHRS and CDR2 is YFSETQ.

This clone has only one observation. The chain combines TRBV24-1 with TRBJ2-1; no clear D gene. Deletions cut 4 bases from V and 9 bases from J, with 12 bases between. The CDR3 loop spans 13 amino acids. Germline V gives CDR1 KGHDR, CDR2 SFDVKD. CDR3 coding DNA: TGTGCCACCAGTGACCCTGGACGGAGTGAGCAGTTCTTC. Translated, it gives CATSDPGRSEQFF.

V gene TRBV6-2 or TRBV6-3 combines with J gene TRBJ1-4, with D possibly TRBD1 on 6 matching bases. This CDR3 is 14 amino acids long. The V gene lost 6 bases and the J gene lost 6 bases, with 14 bases spanning the gap. Germline CDR1 MNHEY, CDR2 SVGEGT. As DNA, the CDR3 is TGTGCCAGCAGCAAAACAGGGACGGATGAAAAACTGTTTTTT. Its translation is CASSKTGTDEKLFF.

The CDR3 is CASRDPGSGAFF. The CDR3 coding sequence is TGCGCCAGCAGGGACCCGGGGTCAGGAGCTTTCTTT. The J gene is TRBJ1-1, the V gene TRBV5-1; the D is unclear. The germline V and J ends were trimmed by 5 bases and 10 bases, with 15 bases remaining between them. The CDR3 spans 12 residues. Per germline, CDR1 SGHRS and CDR2 YFSETQ.

The chain uses TRBV28 and TRBJ1-5; weak D call: TRBD1 (5 bases). Per the germline V gene, CDR1 is MDHEN and CDR2 is SYDVKM. This CDR3 has 14 residues. Trimming removed 3 bases from V and 6 bases from J, with 12 bases in between. This chain's CDR3 is CASSFERRGQPQHF. CDR3 sequence (DNA): TGTGCCAGCAGTTTTGAAAGGAGGGGTCAGCCCCAGCATTTT.

The rearrangement joins TRBV6-1 to TRBJ2-3; 9 positions match TRBD2. Germline loops: CDR1 MNHNS, CDR2 SASEGT. CDR3 size: 15 residues. The junction had 2 bases not matched to a gene; V was cut back by 0 bases and J by 4 bases. CDR3 nucleotides: TGTGCCAGCAGTGAAGCGGCGGGGGGGCCAGATACGCAGTATTTT. Protein: CASSEAAGGPDTQYF.

This clone has just a few counts. The chain recombines TRBV30 with TRBJ1-3; no clear D. Germline CDR1 and CDR2: GTSNPN and SVGIG (reference sequence). CDR3 size: 13 residues. CDR3 sequence (DNA): TGTGCTTTCGAAGGAGATGCTGGAAACACCATATATTTT. It specifies CAFEGDAGNTIYF.

J is TRBJ1-6 and V is TRBV6-2 or TRBV6-3, with D possibly TRBD1 on 5 matching bases. CDR1 and CDR2 (germline): MNHEY, SVGEGT. The CDR3 runs to 12 residues. The V end lost 2 bases, the J end lost 10 bases, and 6 bases lay between the germline ends. CDR3 in amino acids: CASSYRGSPLHF. The CDR3 DNA is TGTGCCAGCAGTTACCGGGGCTCACCCCTCCACTTT.

The chain employs TRBV2 and TRBJ1-1; 8 bases fit TRBD1. Germline V gives CDR1 SNHLY, CDR2 FYNNEI. After removal of 6 bases from V and 7 bases from J, the junction contained 13 bases not matched to a gene. This CDR3 has 15 amino acids. The CDR3 DNA reads as TGTGCCAGCAGAGGCAACAGACAGGGGTTGGGTGAAGCTTTCTTT. Translation: CASRGNRQGLGEAFF.

The V gene is TRBV12-3 or TRBV12-4, the J gene TRBJ1-1, with D unclear. The CDR3 is made up of 13 amino acids. V was trimmed by 6 bases and J by 1 base, leaving 9 bases between them. CDR3 in DNA: TGTGCCAGCAGCCAGACTCAGAACACTGAAGCTTTCTTT. This gives the protein CASSQTQNTEAFF.

This clone has only a few counts. V is TRBV28 and J is TRBJ2-2; possibly TRBD1 for D (5 bases). The germline V and J ends were trimmed by 1 base and 8 bases, with 11 bases remaining between them. This CDR3 contains 14 residues. CDR1 MDHEN and CDR2 SYDVKM come from the germline V gene. CDR3 bases: TGTGCCAGCAGTTTATTTACAGGAGAGGGGGAGCTGTTTTTT. Amino acids: CASSLFTGEGELFF.

The rearrangement links TRBV5-8 to TRBJ2-5; TRBD2 aligns across 9 bases. V lost 6 bases to trimming and J lost 1 base; unmatched junction nucleotides: 7. CDR1 and CDR2 (germline): SGHTS, YDEGEE. The CDR3 is made up of 15 amino acids. The CDR3 loop reads CASTRRLAAQETQYF. In DNA form, the CDR3 reads TGTGCCAGCACTCGACGACTAGCGGCCCAAGAGACCCAGTACTTC.

The J gene is TRBJ1-3, the V gene TRBV6-4, with D possibly being TRBD1 (6 bases). The germline CDR1 and CDR2 sequences are MRHNA and SNTAGT. The CDR3 spans 16 residues. V dropped 2 bases and J dropped 0 bases, with 11 bases sitting between them. The CDR3 DNA follows: TGTGCCAGCAGTGACCCAACGGACAGCTCTGGAAACACCATATATTTT. Its translation is CASSDPTDSSGNTIYF.

The rearrangement joins TRBV29-1 to TRBJ1-2; D not resolved. Germline assignment: CDR1 SQVTM and CDR2 ANQGSEA. The CDR3 covers 11 residues. V was trimmed by 3 bases and J by 8 bases, leaving 10 bases between them. CDR3 in DNA: TGCAGCGTTGACGATACTGGAGGCTACACCTTC. Encoded protein: CSVDDTGGYTF.

This clone was detected only once. This chain joins TRBV28 and TRBJ2-5; TRBD2 agrees at 10 bases. With 2 bases clipped from V and 5 bases from J, the junction kept 5 bases outside the gene matches. Germline lookup yields CDR1 MDHEN and CDR2 SYDVKM. The CDR3 consists of 15 residues. CDR3 coding DNA: TGTGCCAGCAGTTTAAGCGGGGGGGCCGGGGAGACCCAGTACTTC. Its protein is CASSLSGGAGETQYF.

The gene calls are TRBV10-3 and TRBJ2-7; no reliable D call. This CDR3 spans 12 amino acids. V lost 6 bases, J lost 2 bases, and 8 bases lay in between. In germline, CDR1 is ENHRY, CDR2 SYGVKD. CDR3 DNA sequence: TGTGCCATCAGCGAGATAGCCTACGAGCAGTACTTC. It encodes CAISEIAYEQYF.

V is TRBV2 and J is TRBJ1-2; 9 nucleotides align to TRBD1. Germline assignment: CDR1 SNHLY and CDR2 FYNNEI. The CDR3 loop spans 15 amino acids. After removal of 6 bases from V and 4 bases from J, the junction contained 9 bases not matched to a gene. The CDR3 nucleotides read TGTGCCAGCAGGACGGACAGGGGAGAAGCCTATGGCTACACCTTC. The encoded protein is CASRTDRGEAYGYTF.

The rearrangement joins TRBV6-5 to TRBJ2-2, with 10 nucleotides matching TRBD1. Germline assignment: CDR1 MNHEY and CDR2 SVGAGI. The CDR3 loop spans 14 amino acids. V shed 6 bases and J 6 bases; nucleotides not matched to a gene: 4. The CDR3 loop is CASSDRGPPGELFF. The CDR3, as DNA: TGTGCCAGCAGCGACAGGGGGCCGCCCGGGGAGCTGTTTTTT.

V usage is TRBV5-1 and J usage is TRBJ2-5, with 12 bases fitting TRBD1. The CDR3 sequence is 15 residues long. The V and J ends lost 4 bases and 3 bases, in that order; junction bases with no gene match: 4. From germline, CDR1 is SGHRS and CDR2 YFSETQ. DNA of the CDR3: TGCGCCAGCAGCGGGACAGGGGGCGCGGAAGAGACCCAGTACTTC. It is translated as CASSGTGGAEETQYF. The entire variable domain, with the rest obtained from reference TRBV5-1 and TRBJ2-5, is as follows: KAGVTQTPRYLIKTRGQQVTLSCSPISGHRSVSWYQQTPGQGLQFLFEYFSETQRNKGNFPGRFSGRQFSNSRSEMNVSTLELGDSALYLCASSGTGGAEETQYFGPGTRLLVL.

V is TRBV7-2 and J is TRBJ2-3; D is uncertain. The CDR3 is 15 residues long. Trimming took off 8 bases at V and 1 base at J, with 16 bases between the two ends. The germline V gene encodes CDR1 SGHTA and CDR2 FQGNSA. The DNA of the CDR3 is TGTGCCAGCCGTTCCAACGCGCGGCGCACAGATACGCAGTATTTT. This encodes CASRSNARRTDTQYF. Filled out from reference TRBV7-2 and TRBJ2-3, the complete variable domain reads GAGVSQSPSNKVTEKGKDVELRCDPISGHTALYWYRQSLGQGLEFLIYFQGNSAPDKSGLPSDRFSAERTGGSVSTLTIQRTQQEDSAVYLCASRSNARRTDTQYFGPGTRLTVL.

This clone was picked up one time. The gene calls are TRBV5-1 and TRBJ2-7, with D unresolved. V was cut by 6 bases and J by 4 bases, with 17 bases left in between. This CDR3 spans 14 amino acids. Looked up from germline, CDR1 is SGHRS and CDR2 is YFSETQ. In DNA, the CDR3 is TGCGCCAGCAACCCTTTGGGGTCGAGTTACGAGCAGTACTTC. Protein: CASNPLGSSYEQYF.